Listed below are T cell receptor beta chains from one sample, sequenced in a study of T cell responses to AZD1222 COVID-19 vaccine. The protocol was immunoSEQ multiplex PCR, while the TCRdb copy is restricted to in-frame clones and leaves out a portion. Among 110,000 to 150,000 clones, approximately 90% were seen once, and the ten largest hold 5.5%. The specimen was peripheral blood, collected on day 0 of AZD1222 vaccination. Every receptor here comes from an adult in good health. The CDR3 runs from the conserved cysteine through the conserved F or W. The D gene is left open where the match is weak. Clone size appears in some rows only: once, few, many, or a class for an expanded clone.

D: NA
V: TRBV19
J: TRBJ1-1
size: NA
DNA: TGTGCCAGTAGTCTCAGAGGGAACACTGAAGCTTTCTTT
CDR3: CASSLRGNTEAFF

D: NA
V: TRBV29-1
J: TRBJ2-2
size: NA
DNA: TGCAGCGTTGAAAAAGGGTTTACCGGGGAGCTGTTTTTT
CDR3: CSVEKGFTGELFF

D: TRBD1
V: TRBV6-2/TRBV6-3
J: TRBJ1-5
size: NA
DNA: TGTGCCAGCAGCCTCAGGGGGGGTCTCAATCAGCCCCAGCATTTT
CDR3: CASSLRGGLNQPQHF

D: NA
V: TRBV6-2/TRBV6-3
J: TRBJ1-2
size: NA
DNA: TGTGCCAGCAGTCCCGAGAACTATGGCTACACCTTC
CDR3: CASSPENYGYTF

D: TRBD2
V: TRBV28
J: TRBJ2-1
size: NA
DNA: TGTGCGGGGAGCGGGGATGAGAACAATGAGCAGTTCTTC
CDR3: CAGSGDENNEQFF

D: NA
V: TRBV25-1
J: TRBJ1-2
size: NA
DNA: TGTGCCAGCAGTTCCACATGGCGGGGTGAAGGCTACACCTTC
CDR3: CASSSTWRGEGYTF

D: TRBD1
V: TRBV6-4
J: TRBJ1-2
size: NA
DNA: TGTGCCAGCAGTGACCTCACAGACAGGGGGACGAACTATGGCTACACCTTC
CDR3: CASSDLTDRGTNYGYTF

D: TRBD1
V: TRBV6-5
J: TRBJ1-6
size: NA
DNA: TGTGCCAGCAGACGACAGGGTTATAATTCACCCCTCCACTTT
CDR3: CASRRQGYNSPLHF

D: NA
V: TRBV18
J: TRBJ2-4
size: NA
DNA: TGTGCCAGCTCACCAAGAGGGGACGGACCAGCACGGGTCAAGGCAAACATTCAGTACTTC
CDR3: CASSPRGDGPARVKANIQYF

D: NA
V: TRBV6-5
J: TRBJ2-1
size: NA
DNA: TGTGCCAGCAGTTACTCGACGTACAATGAGCAGTTCTTC
CDR3: CASSYSTYNEQFF

D: NA
V: TRBV7-2
J: TRBJ2-7
size: NA
DNA: TGTGCCAGCAGCTTGGTGGCAACCTACGAGCAGTACTTC
CDR3: CASSLVATYEQYF

D: NA
V: TRBV28
J: TRBJ1-5
size: NA
DNA: TGTGCCACCTACTTCAGGGGCGTGGGCAATCAGCCCCAGCATTTT
CDR3: CATYFRGVGNQPQHF

D: NA
V: TRBV30
J: TRBJ1-5
size: NA
DNA: TGTGCCTGGAGTGTAAACAGGCCGGGCCAGCCCCAGCATTTT
CDR3: CAWSVNRPGQPQHF

D: TRBD1
V: TRBV4-1
J: TRBJ2-6
size: NA
DNA: TGCGCCAGCAGCTCTCCGCCGGGACAGGGGGCGACTGGGGCCAACGTCCTGACTTTC
CDR3: CASSSPPGQGATGANVLTF

D: TRBD1
V: TRBV29-1
J: TRBJ1-1
size: NA
DNA: TGCAGCGTAGCCGACAGGGCGAACACTGAAGCTTTCTTT
CDR3: CSVADRANTEAFF

D: NA
V: TRBV6-4
J: TRBJ1-6
size: few
DNA: TGTGCCAGCAGTGAAGTAGGGTCGGACAATTCACCCCTCCACTTT
CDR3: CASSEVGSDNSPLHF

D: NA
V: TRBV30
J: TRBJ1-1
size: NA
DNA: TGTGCCTGGAGTGTACAGGGCACTGAAGCTTTCTTT
CDR3: CAWSVQGTEAFF

D: NA
V: TRBV6-6
J: TRBJ2-5
size: NA
DNA: TGTGCCAGCGGCCCCCACCCCTCAAAAGAGACCCAGTACTTC
CDR3: CASGPHPSKETQYF

D: TRBD2
V: TRBV9
J: TRBJ2-5
size: few
DNA: TGTGCCAGCACCCGGTGGGGGGGAGTCGGAGAGACCCAGTACTTC
CDR3: CASTRWGGVGETQYF

D: TRBD2
V: TRBV3-1/TRBV3-2
J: TRBJ2-1
size: NA
DNA: TGTGCCAGCAGCCTTTTAGCGGGGCGGGAGTTCTTC
CDR3: CASSLLAGREFF

D: NA
V: TRBV4-3
J: TRBJ1-1
size: NA
DNA: TGCGCCAGCAGCCAATACCGACAGGCCTACACTGAAGCTTTCTTT
CDR3: CASSQYRQAYTEAFF

D: TRBD1
V: TRBV5-8
J: TRBJ2-7
size: NA
DNA: TGTGCCAGCAGCTTGGACAGGGGGTCCTACGAGCAGTACTTC
CDR3: CASSLDRGSYEQYF

D: NA
V: TRBV28
J: TRBJ2-1
size: NA
DNA: TGTGCCAGCAAGGTCCAGGGCAATGAGCAGTTCTTC
CDR3: CASKVQGNEQFF

D: NA
V: TRBV5-6
J: TRBJ1-2
size: NA
DNA: TGTGCCAGCAGGGAGGGGAGGATCTATGGCTACACCTTC
CDR3: CASREGRIYGYTF

D: TRBD1
V: TRBV19
J: TRBJ1-2
size: NA
DNA: TGTGCCAGTAGCCTGGCAGGGGGCTATGATGGCTACACCTTC
CDR3: CASSLAGGYDGYTF

D: NA
V: TRBV19
J: TRBJ1-1
size: NA
DNA: TGTGCCAGTAGTATAGTATACGTATCGCGGGTCACTGAAGCTTTCTTT
CDR3: CASSIVYVSRVTEAFF

D: NA
V: TRBV6-5
J: TRBJ2-5
size: NA
DNA: TGTGCCAGCATTGGGTTGGCGGGAGAGACCCAGTACTTC
CDR3: CASIGLAGETQYF

D: TRBD1
V: TRBV10-2
J: TRBJ1-1
size: NA
DNA: TGCGCCAGCAGATCGACAGGGGCGTACACTGAAGCTTTCTTT
CDR3: CASRSTGAYTEAFF

D: NA
V: TRBV29-1
J: TRBJ2-2
size: NA
DNA: TGCAGCGTTTCCTCCCAACAGCTAACCGGGGAGCTGTTTTTT
CDR3: CSVSSQQLTGELFF

D: TRBD1
V: TRBV4-2
J: TRBJ1-4
size: NA
DNA: TGTGCCAGCAGCCAGGCCGTACAGGGGAGGGTAACTAATGAAAAACTGTTTTTT
CDR3: CASSQAVQGRVTNEKLFF

D: TRBD1
V: TRBV5-1
J: TRBJ1-5
size: few
DNA: TGCGCCAGCAGCCCGGACGGGACAGGGAGAATTCAGCCCCAGCATTTT
CDR3: CASSPDGTGRIQPQHF

D: NA
V: TRBV7-2
J: TRBJ2-1
size: NA
DNA: TGTGCCAGCAGCTTGAACAGAATGTGGAGCTCCTACAATGAGCAGTTCTTC
CDR3: CASSLNRMWSSYNEQFF

D: NA
V: TRBV30
J: TRBJ2-2
size: NA
DNA: TGTGCCTGGAGTACAAGGCAGACTCACACCGGGGAGCTGTTTTTT
CDR3: CAWSTRQTHTGELFF

D: NA
V: TRBV30
J: TRBJ1-6
size: NA
DNA: TGTGCCTGGAGTCCTACAGCAAATTCACCCCTCCACTTT
CDR3: CAWSPTANSPLHF

D: NA
V: TRBV5-3
J: TRBJ2-5
size: NA
DNA: TGTGCCAGAAGCTTTCGATGGGGGCGCGGAGAGACCCAGTACTTC
CDR3: CARSFRWGRGETQYF

D: NA
V: TRBV27
J: TRBJ1-5
size: NA
DNA: TGTGCCAGCAGCCGAGTTGGGGGGCTTAACAATCAGCCCCAGCATTTT
CDR3: CASSRVGGLNNQPQHF

D: NA
V: TRBV5-1
J: TRBJ2-1
size: once
DNA: TGCGCCAGCAGCTTGGGGGGGAATGAGCAGTTCTTC
CDR3: CASSLGGNEQFF

D: NA
V: TRBV6-2/TRBV6-3
J: TRBJ2-1
size: once
DNA: TGTGCCAGCAGTTTTAGTTTGAACAATGAGCAGTTCTTC
CDR3: CASSFSLNNEQFF

D: TRBD2
V: TRBV5-4
J: TRBJ2-7
size: NA
DNA: TGTGCCAGCAGCCATAAAGCGGGAGGTTACGAGCAGTACTTC
CDR3: CASSHKAGGYEQYF

D: TRBD1
V: TRBV5-1
J: TRBJ1-1
size: NA
DNA: TGCGCCAGCAGCTCATTCGGGACAGGGAACACTGAAGCTTTCTTT
CDR3: CASSSFGTGNTEAFF

D: NA
V: TRBV30
J: TRBJ1-2
size: NA
DNA: TGTGCCTGGAGTGTACGGGGACACGGACGTGGGTACACCTTC
CDR3: CAWSVRGHGRGYTF

D: NA
V: TRBV6-2/TRBV6-3
J: TRBJ2-1
size: NA
DNA: TGTGCCAGCAGTTACGGTCCCGGGGGTGATTTCTTC
CDR3: CASSYGPGGDFF

D: NA
V: TRBV9
J: TRBJ2-1
size: once
DNA: TGTGCCAGCAGCTTACGGGACTGGGACAATGAGCAGTTCTTC
CDR3: CASSLRDWDNEQFF

D: TRBD2
V: TRBV7-7
J: TRBJ2-5
size: NA
DNA: TGTGCTAGCAGCTTAGGACTAGCTTTTCATGAGACCCAGTACTTC
CDR3: CASSLGLAFHETQYF

D: TRBD2
V: TRBV6-2/TRBV6-3
J: TRBJ2-6
size: NA
DNA: TGTGCCAGCAGTTACTTTTCCAAGACTAGCGGGAGAGCTGGGGCCAACGTCCTGACTTTC
CDR3: CASSYFSKTSGRAGANVLTF